This T cell receptor beta chain was observed in a study of CD8 T cells in ankylosing spondylitis. Study results and caveats: Prior work had noted some motif variants in reactive arthritis blood and synovial fluid. Blood of patients with ankylosing spondylitis appeared to be characterized by a TCR beta motif of several highly homologous variants. Reportedly, disease-linked clones are significantly enriched in ankylosing spondylitis patients' matched synovial fluid.

TCRdb passed the 5' RACE reads through MiXCR, listing each CDR3 protein once. The profile covers approximately 500,000 distinct CDR3 sequences, with over 9.5% appearing a single time and around 7% taken by the ten largest. The trim removed 3 bases at V and 4 bases at J, leaving 8 bases unmatched. The CDR3 has 14 residues. CDR1 SQVTM and CDR2 ANQGSEA come from the germline V gene. Details on this clonotype: The antigen remains unidentified.

The source is a male donor with ankylosing spondylitis. This rearrangement joins TRBV29-1 to TRBJ2-5, with 7 bases identical to TRBD2. The sample consisted of blood, either unsorted or a sorted T cell fraction (not recorded which). The CDR3 reads CSVDDLASGETQYF. The CDR3 coding sequence is TGCAGCGTTGATGATCTGGCTAGCGGAGAGACCCAGTACTTC.